This T cell receptor (beta chain) was captured in a study of shared clonotypes between healthy human individuals. Clones were read by immunoSEQ multiplex PCR, and TCRdb kept only the in-frame ones, dropping some. The sample includes fewer than 1.8 million clones, approximately 98.5% seen only once; the top ten take about 0.35%. The sample consisted of naive CD4+ T cells sorted from blood. Specified subset: CD45RA+ positively selected. The sequence derives from a man younger than 40 in good health.

The DNA of the CDR3 is TGTGCCAGCAGCTTTATACGTGTGCTGTTCTTC. It encodes CASSFIRVLFF. This chain links TRBV7-2 with TRBJ2-1, with D unclear. The CDR3 runs 11 residues. CDR1 and CDR2 from the germline V gene are SGHTA and FQGNSA. V was trimmed by 3 bases and J by 15 bases, leaving 12 bases between them.